This is a list of T cell receptor beta chains from one sample in a study of CD8+CD57+ T cells in acquired aplastic anemia. TCRdb used MiXCR to reprocess the reads, holding one entry per CDR3 protein. The table lists hundreds of thousands of distinct CDR3 sequences, 60% to 80% of them singletons. Sequenced input: sorted CD4+, CD8+, or CD8+CD57+ T cells (not recorded which) from PBMCs. The receptors stem from a human donor in good health, serving as a control. Each CDR3 is given with its conserved first and last residue. The D gene is left open where the match is weak. Clone size appears in some rows only: once, few, many, or a class for an expanded clone.

TGCAGTGCAGACAGGGAGGCGACCGGGGAGTACTTC | CSADREATGEYF | TRBJ2-5 | - | TRBV20-1 | -
TGTGCCAGCAGCCCGACAGGAGGGGCGAGCACAGATACGCAGTATTTT | CASSPTGGASTDTQYF | TRBJ2-3 | - | TRBV5-4 | -
TGTGCCAGCAGCTTGACTAGCGCGAGACAGGCGCACTACTTT | CASSLTSARQAHYF | TRBJ2-3 | - | TRBV7-2 | TRBD2
TGTGCCGGCAGCCGAGAGACCCAGTACTTC | CAGSRETQYF | TRBJ2-5 | - | TRBV12-3/TRBV12-4 | -
TGTGCCAGCAGTCGACAGGGGGCAGTCTATGGCTACACCTTC | CASSRQGAVYGYTF | TRBJ1-2 | - | TRBV7-9 | TRBD1
TGTGCCAGCAGCCAACAGAGGGAGCCCCAGCATTTT | CASSQQREPQHF | TRBJ1-5 | - | TRBV16 | -
TGTGCCAGCAGCTTAGTAGCCCAAGAGACCCAGTACTTC | CASSLVAQETQYF | TRBJ2-5 | many | TRBV7-2 | -
TGCAGTGCCAGAACCGGGACAGGGTACTACGAGCAGTACTTC | CSARTGTGYYEQYF | TRBJ2-7 | many | TRBV20-1 | TRBD1
TGCAGTGCCGTGAGGGGGGACACTGAGGCTTTCTTT | CSAVRGDTEAFF | TRBJ1-1 | - | TRBV20-1 | -
TGCGCCAGCAGCTTGGAGACTGGGATCCATGAGCAGTTCTTC | CASSLETGIHEQFF | TRBJ2-1 | many | TRBV5-1 | -
TGTGCCAGCAGCTCGGGACTAGCGGGGGTAAACGAGCAGTACTTC | CASSSGLAGVNEQYF | TRBJ2-7 | - | TRBV7-8 | TRBD2
TGCAGTGCTCGGACTGCCTACGAGCAGTACTTC | CSARTAYEQYF | TRBJ2-7 | - | TRBV20-1 | -
TGCAGTGCTAGAGAAGGACAGACGAATAAGTTCTTC | CSAREGQTNKFF | TRBJ2-1 | - | TRBV20-1 | -
TGTGCCCGGACGAACGGCTTTCTCTCTGGAAACACCATATATTTT | CARTNGFLSGNTIYF | TRBJ1-3 | - | TRBV24-1 | -
TGTGCCAGCAGCCCACAGAGCTCCTACGAGCAGTACTTC | CASSPQSSYEQYF | TRBJ2-7 | few | TRBV7-9 | -
TGTGCCAGCAGCTCCTTACAGGGACTCTATGGCTACACCTTC | CASSSLQGLYGYTF | TRBJ1-2 | - | TRBV7-9 | -